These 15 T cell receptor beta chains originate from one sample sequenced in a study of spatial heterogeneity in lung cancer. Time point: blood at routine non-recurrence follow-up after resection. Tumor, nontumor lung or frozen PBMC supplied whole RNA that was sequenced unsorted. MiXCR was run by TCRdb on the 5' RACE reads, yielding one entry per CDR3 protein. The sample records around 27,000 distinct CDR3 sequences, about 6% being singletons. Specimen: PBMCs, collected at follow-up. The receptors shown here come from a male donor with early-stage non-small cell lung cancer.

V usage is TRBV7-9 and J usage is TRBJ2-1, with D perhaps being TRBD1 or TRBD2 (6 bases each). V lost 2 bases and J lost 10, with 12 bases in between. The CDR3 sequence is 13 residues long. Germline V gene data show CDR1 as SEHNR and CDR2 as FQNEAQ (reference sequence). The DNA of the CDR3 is TGTGCCAGCAGCTTATGGGGGGCCCACGAGCAGTTCTTC. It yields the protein CASSLWGAHEQFF.

This CDR3 reads CSARVSRGWTDTQYF. CDR3 DNA: TGCAGTGCTAGAGTATCCCGCGGGTGGACAGATACGCAGTATTTT. The rearrangement joins TRBV20-1 to TRBJ2-3; perhaps TRBD2 as D (5 bases). Germline assignment: CDR1 DFQATT and CDR2 SNEGSKA (reference sequence). The CDR3 has 15 residues. Trimming shortened V by 1 base and J by 3 bases, and 14 bases separated the two germline ends.

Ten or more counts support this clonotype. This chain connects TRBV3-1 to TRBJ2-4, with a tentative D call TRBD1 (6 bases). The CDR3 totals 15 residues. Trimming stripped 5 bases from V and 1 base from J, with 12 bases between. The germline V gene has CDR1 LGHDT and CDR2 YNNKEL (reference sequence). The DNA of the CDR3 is TGTGCCAGCAGCTCCCGGGACACGGCCAAAAACATTCAGTACTTC. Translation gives CASSSRDTAKNIQYF.

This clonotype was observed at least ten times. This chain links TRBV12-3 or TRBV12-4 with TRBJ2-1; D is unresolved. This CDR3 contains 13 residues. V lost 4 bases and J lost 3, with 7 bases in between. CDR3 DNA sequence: TGTGCCAGCAGTTCCTCAGACTACAATGAGCAGTTCTTC. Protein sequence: CASSSSDYNEQFF.

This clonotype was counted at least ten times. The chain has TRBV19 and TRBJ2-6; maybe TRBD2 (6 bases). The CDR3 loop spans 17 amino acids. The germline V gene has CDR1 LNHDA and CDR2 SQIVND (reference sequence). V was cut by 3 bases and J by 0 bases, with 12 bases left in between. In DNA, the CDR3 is TGTGCCAGTAGTATGGGGAGGCAGAACTCTGGGGCCAACGTCCTGACTTTC. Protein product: CASSMGRQNSGANVLTF.

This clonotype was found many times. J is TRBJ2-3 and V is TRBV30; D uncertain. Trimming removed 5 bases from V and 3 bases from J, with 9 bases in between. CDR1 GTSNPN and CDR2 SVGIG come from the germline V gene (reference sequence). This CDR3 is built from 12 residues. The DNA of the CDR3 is TGTGCCTGGGACACCTGGACAGATACGCAGTATTTT. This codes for CAWDTWTDTQYF.

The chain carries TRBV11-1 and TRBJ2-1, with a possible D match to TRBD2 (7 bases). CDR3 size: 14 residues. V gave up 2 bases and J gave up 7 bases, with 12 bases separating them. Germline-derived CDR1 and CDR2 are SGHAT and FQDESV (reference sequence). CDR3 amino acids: CASSLTRGANEQFF. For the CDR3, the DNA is TGTGCCAGCAGCTTAACTCGGGGGGCGAATGAGCAGTTCTTC.

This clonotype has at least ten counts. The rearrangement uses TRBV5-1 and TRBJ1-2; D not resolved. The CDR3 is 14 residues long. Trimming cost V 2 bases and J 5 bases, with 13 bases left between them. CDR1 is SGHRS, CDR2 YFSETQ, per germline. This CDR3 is CASSLDGDRYGYTF. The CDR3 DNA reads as TGCGCCAGCAGCTTAGACGGGGATCGGTATGGCTACACCTTC. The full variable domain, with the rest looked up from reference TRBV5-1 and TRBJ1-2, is KAGVTQTPRYLIKTRGQQVTLSCSPISGHRSVSWYQQTPGQGLQFLFEYFSETQRNKGNFPGRFSGRQFSNSRSEMNVSTLELGDSALYLCASSLDGDRYGYTFGSGTRLTVV.

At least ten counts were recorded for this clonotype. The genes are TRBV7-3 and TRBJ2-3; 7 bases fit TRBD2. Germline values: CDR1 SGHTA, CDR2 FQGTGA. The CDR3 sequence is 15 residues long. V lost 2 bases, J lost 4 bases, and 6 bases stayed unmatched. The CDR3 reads CASSLVGGSPDTQYF. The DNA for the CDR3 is TGTGCCAGCAGCTTAGTCGGGGGGTCCCCAGATACGCAGTATTTT.

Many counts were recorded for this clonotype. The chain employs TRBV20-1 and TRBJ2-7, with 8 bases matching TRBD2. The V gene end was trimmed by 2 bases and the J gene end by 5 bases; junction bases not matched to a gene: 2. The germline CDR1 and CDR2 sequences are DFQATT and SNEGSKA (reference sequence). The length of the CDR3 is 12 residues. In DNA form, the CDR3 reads TGCAGTGCTAGATCCGGGGGGGACGAGCAGTACGTC. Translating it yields CSARSGGDEQYV.

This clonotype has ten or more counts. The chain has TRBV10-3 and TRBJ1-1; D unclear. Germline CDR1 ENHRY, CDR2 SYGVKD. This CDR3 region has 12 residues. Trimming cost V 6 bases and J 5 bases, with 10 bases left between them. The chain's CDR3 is CAIRDDRTEAFF. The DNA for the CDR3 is TGTGCCATCAGAGACGACCGTACTGAAGCTTTCTTT.

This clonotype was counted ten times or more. The CDR3 DNA reads as TGCGCCAGCAGCTTAGGCAGGATCACAGATACGCAGTATTTT. Translating it yields CASSLGRITDTQYF. The chain joins TRBV5-1 to TRBJ2-3; no reliable D call. CDR1 and CDR2 (germline): SGHRS, YFSETQ. The CDR3 consists of 14 residues. V lost 2 bases, J lost 2 bases, and 9 bases lay in between.

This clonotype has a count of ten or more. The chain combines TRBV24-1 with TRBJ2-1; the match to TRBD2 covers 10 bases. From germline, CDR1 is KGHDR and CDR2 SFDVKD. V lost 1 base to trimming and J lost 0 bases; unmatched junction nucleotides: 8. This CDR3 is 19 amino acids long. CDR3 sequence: CATSDFCTSGTSSYNEQFF. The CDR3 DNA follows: TGTGCCACCAGTGATTTTTGTACTAGCGGGACATCCTCCTACAATGAGCAGTTCTTC.

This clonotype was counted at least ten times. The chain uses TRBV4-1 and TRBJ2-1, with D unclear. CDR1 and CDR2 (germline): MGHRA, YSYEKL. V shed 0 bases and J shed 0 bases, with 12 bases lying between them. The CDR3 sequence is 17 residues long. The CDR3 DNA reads TGCGCCAGCAGCCAAGAGGACGCTTTCAGCTCCTACAATGAGCAGTTCTTC. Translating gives CASSQEDAFSSYNEQFF.

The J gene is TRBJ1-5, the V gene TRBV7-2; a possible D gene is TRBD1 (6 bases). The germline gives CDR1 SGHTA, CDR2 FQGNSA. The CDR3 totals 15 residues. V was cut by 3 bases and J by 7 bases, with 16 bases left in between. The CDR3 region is CASSFSGQTGQPQHF. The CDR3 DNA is TGTGCCAGCAGCTTTTCTGGGCAGACAGGCCAGCCCCAGCATTTT. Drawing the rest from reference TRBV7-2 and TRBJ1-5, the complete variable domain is GAGVSQSPSNKVTEKGKDVELRCDPISGHTALYWYRQSLGQGLEFLIYFQGNSAPDKSGLPSDRFSAERTGGSVSTLTIQRTQQEDSAVYLCASSFSGQTGQPQHFGDGTRLSIL.